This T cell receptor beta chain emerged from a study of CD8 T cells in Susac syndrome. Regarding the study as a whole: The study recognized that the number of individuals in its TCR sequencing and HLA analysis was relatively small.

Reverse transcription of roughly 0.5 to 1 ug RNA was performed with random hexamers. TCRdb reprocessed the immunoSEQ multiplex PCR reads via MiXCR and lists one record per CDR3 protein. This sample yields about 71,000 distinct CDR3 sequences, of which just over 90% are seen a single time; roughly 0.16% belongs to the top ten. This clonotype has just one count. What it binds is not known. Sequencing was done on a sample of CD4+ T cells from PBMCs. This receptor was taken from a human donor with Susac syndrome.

In DNA form, the CDR3 reads TGTGCCAGCAGCGATGGGACAGGGGGGAGGACTGAAGCTTTCTTT. Residues: CASSDGTGGRTEAFF. This chain connects TRBV7-2 to TRBJ1-1; 11 nucleotides align to TRBD1. The trim removed 5 bases at V and 5 bases at J, leaving 7 bases unmatched. CDR1 and CDR2 from the germline V gene are SGHTA and FQGNSA. The CDR3 runs to 15 residues.